The 19 T cell receptor beta chains presented below share a single source sample, sequenced in a study of Ad26.COV2.S vaccination and SARS-CoV-2 variants (dated by TCRdb to 2020 to 2023). Libraries were built with the immunoSEQ multiplex PCR assay. The clones in this table, taken by TCRdb from immuneACCESS, are in-frame only. Not every clone is retained; where verified, under half of the shortfall comes from an unresolved V gene, and the cause of the rest is unknown. The sample table holds about 280,000 clones, of which about 87% were seen once. The top ten clones comprise approximately 3.4% of the sample. According to the study, the label for this sample's treatment or condition signals: 19 received Ad26.COV2.S at low or high dose, single or two shots; several received placebo; per-sample allocation not given. For vaccine and placebo recipients, repertoires were sequenced using samples collected on day 63 after the first injection.

This specimen was peripheral blood, taken in a trial of Ad26.COV2.S vaccine versus placebo. The receptors were gathered from a person aged 18-65 years who received the Ad26.COV2.S COVID-19 vaccine or a placebo.

The rearrangement links TRBV27 to TRBJ1-2, with 7 bases aligning to TRBD1. Germline V gene lookup returns CDR1 MNHEY and CDR2 SMNVEV (reference sequence). The CDR3 length is 14 residues. Unmatched junction bases numbered 9, after V lost 6 bases and J lost 5 bases. In DNA form, the CDR3 reads TGTGCCAGCAGACGGGAGGGGGCTGGGTATGGCTACACCTTC. Translation: CASRREGAGYGYTF.

V gene TRBV10-3 combines with J gene TRBJ1-3; D possibly corresponds to TRBD1 (5 bases). V gave up 4 bases and J gave up 0 bases, with 10 bases separating them. The CDR3 contains 15 residues. CDR1 is ENHRY, CDR2 SYGVKD, per germline. The CDR3 region is CAISVGDSSGNTIYF. CDR3 DNA sequence: TGTGCCATCAGTGTCGGAGACAGCTCTGGAAACACCATATATTTT.

The gene calls are TRBV23-1 and TRBJ2-4, with 10 positions matching TRBD2. TRBV23-1 carries the ORF label, with uncertain function. The CDR3 totals 22 residues. V shed 8 bases and J 0 bases; nucleotides not matched to a gene: 25. The CDR3 protein is CASFQTGGFSCTSGIAKNIQYF. The DNA for the CDR3 is TGCGCCAGCTTCCAAACAGGGGGGTTCTCTTGTACTAGCGGGATAGCCAAAAACATTCAGTACTTC.

This clone was counted a few times. The chain couples TRBV6-5 to TRBJ1-2, with no clear D. Trimming removed 5 bases at V and 1 base at J, with 8 bases between. Germline-derived CDR1 and CDR2 are MNHEY and SVGAGI. The CDR3 is 13 amino acids. The CDR3 nucleotides are TGTGCCAGCAGTATGGGCAGTAACTATGGCTACACCTTC. It is translated as CASSMGSNYGYTF.

The rearrangement joins TRBV7-6 to TRBJ1-3; D may be TRBD1 (6 bases). The CDR3 is 15 residues long. V gave up 6 bases and J gave up 5 bases, with 17 bases separating them. Germline V gives CDR1 SGHVS, CDR2 FNYEAQ. The DNA for the CDR3 is TGTGCCAGCAGTTCCCGGGACACAACACGAAACACCATATATTTT. Its translation: CASSSRDTTRNTIYF.

The CDR3 loop is CASSYSMLQGHYGYTF. The DNA of the CDR3 is TGTGCCAGCAGTTACTCGATGCTCCAGGGCCACTATGGCTACACCTTC. The chain recombines TRBV6-5 with TRBJ1-2; D perhaps matches TRBD1 (5 bases). The CDR3 contains 16 residues. Germline-derived CDR1 and CDR2 are MNHEY and SVGAGI. V lost 0 bases and J 3 bases, leaving 14 bases between the germline ends.

The gene calls are TRBV11-2 and TRBJ1-1; 12 bases align to TRBD1. Germline-derived CDR1 and CDR2 are SGHAT and FQNNGV. CDR3 length: 15 amino acids. V lost 5 bases and J lost 1; bases outside the gene matches: 2. This CDR3 is CASSPGQGANTEAFF. DNA for the CDR3: TGTGCCAGCAGCCCGGGACAGGGGGCGAACACTGAAGCTTTCTTT.

This clone was seen ten or more times. This chain joins TRBV5-1 and TRBJ1-1; D is undetermined. V gave up 0 bases and J gave up 4 bases, with 7 bases separating them. Germline-derived CDR1 and CDR2 are SGHRS and YFSETQ. This CDR3 contains 13 residues. The CDR3 spells CASSLEAPTEAFF. CDR3 nucleotide sequence: TGCGCCAGCAGCTTGGAGGCCCCCACTGAAGCTTTCTTT.

The chain combines TRBV15 with TRBJ1-2, with D unresolved. Trimming stripped 5 bases from V and 2 bases from J, with 15 bases between. Germline V gives CDR1 LNHNV, CDR2 YYDKDF (reference sequence). CDR3 size: 15 residues. CDR3 sequence (DNA): TGTGCCACCAGCGGCGGACGGAGAGTAAACTATGGCTACACCTTC. It yields the protein CATSGGRRVNYGYTF.

The genes are TRBV18 and TRBJ1-5; D is undetermined. Germline V gene lookup returns CDR1 KGHSH and CDR2 LQKENI. The CDR3 covers 16 residues. V lost 1 base and J 0 bases, leaving 10 bases between the germline ends. The CDR3 sequence is CASSPRAINSNQPQHF. The CDR3 DNA reads as TGTGCCAGCTCACCACGGGCAATAAATAGCAATCAGCCCCAGCATTTT.

This chain uses TRBV10-1 with TRBJ1-1, with 7 bases matching TRBD1. The junction had 3 bases not matched to a gene; V was cut back by 4 bases and J by 1 base. This CDR3 has 14 amino acids. Germline values: CDR1 WNHNN, CDR2 SYGVQD (reference sequence). CDR3: CASSGGQKNTEAFF. The CDR3, as DNA: TGCGCCAGCAGTGGGGGACAGAAGAACACTGAAGCTTTCTTT.

This sequence joins TRBV28 and TRBJ2-3; 9 bases agree with TRBD2. CDR3 length: 14 residues. CDR1 is MDHEN, CDR2 SYDVKM, per germline. Trimming took 4 bases from V and 4 from J; bases not matched to a gene: 3. CDR3 sequence (DNA): TGTGCCAGCAGTTCTAGCGGGATCGCAGATACGCAGTATTTT. Amino acids: CASSSSGIADTQYF.

The chain recombines TRBV11-1 with TRBJ1-2, with 7 bases identical to TRBD1. J gave up 5 bases and V 1 base, and 4 bases lay outside the gene matches. This CDR3 is 14 amino acids long. Looked up from germline, CDR1 is SGHAT and CDR2 is FQDESV (reference sequence). The CDR3 DNA reads TGTGCCAGCAGCTTAGGACAGGGTCGGTATGGCTACACCTTC. Its protein product is CASSLGQGRYGYTF.

This sequence joins TRBV29-1 and TRBJ1-1; perhaps TRBD1 as D (5 bases). Germline V lookup: CDR1 SQVTM, CDR2 ANQGSEA. Deletions cut 7 bases from V and 0 bases from J, with 12 bases between. The length of the CDR3 is 13 residues. CDR3 nucleotide sequence: TGCAGCGGCGGGGGACCCATGAACACTGAAGCTTTCTTT. It is translated as CSGGGPMNTEAFF.

This chain connects TRBV5-4 to TRBJ2-7; possibly TRBD1 or TRBD2 for D (6 bases each). Germline-derived CDR1 and CDR2 are SGHNT and YYREEE (reference sequence). CDR3 length: 14 amino acids. Trimming took off 5 bases at V and 0 bases at J, with 12 bases between the two ends. The CDR3 DNA follows: TGTGCCAGCAGGCCCGGGGGCGTCTCCTACGAGCAGTACTTC. Translating it yields CASRPGGVSYEQYF.

The genes are TRBV19 and TRBJ1-2; 7 positions match TRBD1. Germline loops: CDR1 LNHDA, CDR2 SQIVND (reference sequence). V gave up 3 bases and J gave up 8 bases; unmatched junction bases: 6. There are 13 residues in the CDR3. The CDR3 DNA follows: TGTGCCAGTAGTATCGACAGGGAACGAGGCTACACCTTC. It encodes CASSIDRERGYTF.

V usage is TRBV9 and J usage is TRBJ2-1; D gene uncertain. CDR1 and CDR2 (germline): SGDLS, YYNGEE. This CDR3 contains 13 residues. Trimming took 0 bases from V and 5 from J, leaving 6 bases between them. The CDR3 nucleotides are TGTGCCAGCAGCGTAGGGCGCCACAATGAGCAGTTCTTC. Translated, it gives CASSVGRHNEQFF.

This chain joins TRBV7-8 and TRBJ2-7; perhaps TRBD1 as D (6 bases). CDR1 SGHVS and CDR2 FQNEAQ come from the germline V gene. V was cut by 0 bases and J by 6 bases, with 9 bases left in between. This CDR3 is 13 amino acids long. CDR3 coding DNA: TGTGCCAGCAGCTTAGCGAGAGGGGGCGAGCAGTACTTC. It translates to CASSLARGGEQYF.

This clone showed up just once. The chain has TRBV29-1 and TRBJ2-7; 10 nucleotides align to TRBD2. Looked up from germline, CDR1 is SQVTM and CDR2 is ANQGSEA. V lost 4 bases to trimming and J lost 8 bases; unmatched junction nucleotides: 8. The CDR3 is 13 amino acids. This chain's CDR3 is CSVVKLAGDQQYF. As DNA, the CDR3 is TGCAGCGTTGTCAAGCTAGCGGGAGACCAGCAGTACTTC.